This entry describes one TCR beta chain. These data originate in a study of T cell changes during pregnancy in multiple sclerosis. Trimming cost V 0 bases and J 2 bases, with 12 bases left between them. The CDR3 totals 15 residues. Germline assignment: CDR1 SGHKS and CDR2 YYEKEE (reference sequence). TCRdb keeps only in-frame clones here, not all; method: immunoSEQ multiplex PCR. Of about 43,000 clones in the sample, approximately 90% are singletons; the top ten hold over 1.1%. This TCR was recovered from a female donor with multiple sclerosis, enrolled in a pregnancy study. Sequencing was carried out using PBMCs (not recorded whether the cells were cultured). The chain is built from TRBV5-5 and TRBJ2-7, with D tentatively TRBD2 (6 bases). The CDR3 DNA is TGTGCCAGCAGCTTGGTGGGGGACTCAACCTACGAGCAGTACTTC. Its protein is CASSLVGDSTYEQYF.